A selection of T cell receptor beta chains follows, all from one sample in a study of shared clonotypes between healthy human individuals. Using immunoSEQ multiplex PCR, the repertoire was profiled, and TCRdb retains in-frame clones only, with some absent. The sample lists about 1.5 million clones, approximately 98% occurring once. The sample taken for sequencing was naive CD4+ T cells sorted from blood. The receptors here all came from a man aged 30 to 39 in good health. Both conserved end residues are trimmed from each CDR3.

>TRBV7-2|TRBJ2-2
ASSTSLTGITGELF
>TRBV5-5|TRBJ1-1
ASSFAQLNTEAF
>TRBV7-8|TRBJ2-7
ASSPDRVSSYEQY
>TRBV10-2|TRBJ2-7
ASIQGEGLGYEQY
>TRBV6-6|TRBJ2-3
ASSYSIREGEQY
>TRBV28|TRBJ2-1
ASSSPYGGEQF
>TRBV2|TRBJ2-5
ASGGGEETQY
>TRBV11-1|TRBJ2-3
ASSLEHDTQY
>TRBV28|TRBJ2-7
AIRAKRVYEQY
>TRBV15|TRBJ2-1
ATSRAGGLAGPGEQF
>TRBV5-1|TRBJ1-6
ASSLEDNSPLH
>TRBV5-1|TRBJ2-1
ASSLPATGQNEQF
>TRBV2|TRBJ1-5
ATEAGGFDQPQH
>TRBV18|TRBJ2-3
ASSPPAESADTQY
>TRBV18|TRBJ2-1
ASSPYQAGSSYNEQF
>TRBV28|TRBJ2-7
ASGGTSVLGRREQY
>TRBV19|TRBJ2-1
ASSITGTGEQF
>TRBV2|TRBJ1-5
ASGLDRENQPQH
>TRBV5-4|TRBJ2-2
ASSLVGVGELF
>TRBV15|TRBJ2-1
ATSKRERGNNEQF
>TRBV28|TRBJ1-5
ASSLGTELQPQH
>TRBV28|TRBJ1-2
ASSLPVGGNYGYT
>TRBV7-6|TRBJ2-7
ASSPGGPLGAQY
>TRBV5-1|NA
ASSFGDRVTPYEQF
>TRBV10-2|TRBJ2-1
ASSASGRNNEQF
>TRBV11-2|TRBJ1-4
ASSFLQGNKNEKLF
>TRBV5-1|TRBJ2-3
ASSPWGLDTQY
>TRBV6-4|TRBJ1-2
ASSGGYNYGYT